The clone carrying this T cell receptor beta chain appeared a single time. The data were taken from a study of CD8 T cells in Susac syndrome. Whole-study context: Sequenced Susac syndrome patients included more than five with active disease and roughly 8 who were in remission. Intravenous immunoglobulin alone or corticosteroids were being given to patients with Susac syndrome at blood draw, unless they were therapy-naive.

Random-hexamer reverse transcription was applied to about 0.5 to 1 ug RNA. TCRdb re-derived calls from the immunoSEQ multiplex PCR reads in MiXCR, one entry per CDR3 protein. The sample has under 250,000 distinct CDR3 sequences, around 93% seen once. The CDR3 contains 15 residues. Germline V gene sequence: CDR1 SGHTA, CDR2 FQGNSA. V was shortened by 5 bases and J by 1 base, with 14 bases between the two germline ends. While CD8+ and CD4+ T cells were isolated negatively, TEMRA cells were enriched by FACS. The sample consisted of CD4+ T cells from PBMCs. The TCR originated in a human donor with Susac syndrome. The chain carries TRBV7-2 and TRBJ1-1; maybe TRBD1 (6 bases). CDR3 DNA: TGTGCCAGCAGCCCTTCGACAGGCAGGAACACTGAAGCTTTCTTT. Encoded protein: CASSPSTGRNTEAFF.